The 23 T cell receptor beta chains below were found in one sample sequenced in a study of identifying expanded T cells in peripheral blood. The method was immunoSEQ multiplex PCR; TCRdb's version includes in-frame clones alone and lacks a portion of them. The data show 130,000 or so clones, approximately 80% seen once. Sequencing was carried out using blood. The receptors were sampled from a person between 18 and 70 years old in good health.

This chain connects TRBV27 to TRBJ1-4; D remains unclear. V lost 5 bases to trimming and J lost 6 bases, with 13 bases between them. This CDR3 has 14 residues. Germline lookup yields CDR1 MNHEY and CDR2 SMNVEV (reference sequence). The CDR3 loop reads CASSHGLRDEKLFF. The DNA of the CDR3 is TGTGCCAGCAGTCATGGGTTGCGGGATGAAAAACTGTTTTTT.

The chain carries TRBV9 and TRBJ1-3, with no clear D. Per germline, CDR1 SGDLS and CDR2 YYNGEE. V was pared by 2 bases and J by 2 bases, with 8 bases between. This CDR3 comprises 14 residues. DNA for the CDR3: TGTGCCAGCAGCGTTCGGGGTACTGGAAACACCATATATTTT. Translated: CASSVRGTGNTIYF. The full variable domain, with the rest looked up from reference TRBV9 and TRBJ1-3, is DSGVTQTPKHLITATGQRVTLRCSPRSGDLSVYWYQQSLDQGLQFLIQYYNGEERAKGNILERFSAQQFPDLHSELNLSSLELGDSALYFCASSVRGTGNTIYFGEGSWLTVV.

The chain carries TRBV28 and TRBJ2-7; D gene ambiguous. V shed 8 bases and J shed 4 bases, with 27 bases lying between them. From germline, CDR1 is MDHEN and CDR2 SYDVKM. The CDR3 runs to 17 residues. The CDR3 protein is CASLGPDAVRVAYEQYF. As DNA, the CDR3 is TGTGCCAGCCTTGGGCCGGACGCAGTAAGGGTTGCTTACGAGCAGTACTTC.

This clone occurred once. The V gene is TRBV20-1, the J gene TRBJ2-7; D uncertain. The germline V and J ends were trimmed by 2 bases and 5 bases, with 7 bases remaining between them. This CDR3 is built from 11 residues. Per the germline V gene, CDR1 is DFQATT and CDR2 is SNEGSKA (reference sequence). The DNA of the CDR3 is TGCAGTGCTAGAACCCGGGACGAGCAGTACTTC. Its translation: CSARTRDEQYF.

A single count supports this clone. The chain carries TRBV6-6 and TRBJ1-1; D is ambiguous. Trimming removed 0 bases at V and 4 bases at J, with 3 bases between. Germline CDR1 is MNHNY and CDR2 is SVGAGI (reference sequence). This CDR3 has 12 residues. The CDR3 DNA sequence: TGTGCCAGCAGTTACTCCCGCACTGAAGCTTTCTTT. Protein sequence: CASSYSRTEAFF.

The CDR3 protein is CASSVVGGQGETQYF. DNA of the CDR3: TGTGCCAGCAGCGTAGTGGGGGGCCAGGGAGAGACCCAGTACTTC. The gene calls are TRBV9 and TRBJ2-5; the D gene could be TRBD1 or TRBD2 (6 bases each). With 0 bases removed from V and 4 bases from J, the gap between germline ends came to 13 bases. The V gene's germline CDR1 is SGDLS and CDR2 YYNGEE. CDR3 size: 15 residues.

This clone has a single count. Other nucleotide sequences from this sample produce the same CDR3. V and J are TRBV30 and TRBJ2-3, with D uncertain. This CDR3 contains 12 residues. Trimming removed 1 base at V and 3 bases at J, with 5 bases between. Germline lookup yields CDR1 GTSNPN and CDR2 SVGIG (reference sequence). CDR3 in amino acids: CAWSAETDTQYF. The CDR3 DNA reads as TGTGCCTGGAGTGCGGAGACAGATACGCAGTATTTT.

This rearrangement joins TRBV5-8 to TRBJ2-1, with TRBD2 matching 7 bases. Looked up from germline, CDR1 is SGHTS and CDR2 is YDEGEE. The CDR3 is 15 residues long. V dropped 4 bases and J dropped 8; count of bases not matched to a gene: 12. The CDR3: CASSPGAGVFDEQFF. Written as DNA, the CDR3 is TGTGCCAGCAGCCCCGGGGCGGGGGTCTTTGATGAGCAGTTCTTC.

Many counts were recorded for this clone. The chain recombines TRBV6-5 with TRBJ1-3; D is undetermined. This CDR3 has 15 residues. The V end lost 0 bases, the J end lost 8 bases, and 14 bases lay between the germline ends. From germline, CDR1 is MNHEY and CDR2 SVGAGI. The CDR3: CASSYSVMAGDTIYF. In DNA, the CDR3 is TGTGCCAGCAGTTACTCGGTAATGGCCGGAGACACCATATATTTT.

The chain couples TRBV6-5 to TRBJ1-2; the D is unclear. Germline CDR1 reads MNHEY; CDR2 reads SVGAGI. Trimming stripped 7 bases from V and 0 bases from J, with 9 bases between. The CDR3 extends over 13 amino acids. The CDR3 sequence is CASTPQANYGYTF. CDR3 DNA: TGTGCCAGCACCCCACAAGCTAACTATGGCTACACCTTC.

The chain combines TRBV6-1 with TRBJ1-2; the D is unclear. There are 12 residues in the CDR3. Germline V CDR1 and CDR2: MNHNS, SASEGT. V was trimmed by 0 bases and J by 11 bases, leaving 10 bases between them. The DNA for the CDR3 is TGTGCCAGCAGTGAAGCAAGATGGGAGTACACCTTC. This codes for CASSEARWEYTF.

V gene TRBV18 combines with J gene TRBJ1-1, with D unresolved. CDR1 and CDR2 (germline): KGHSH, LQKENI. The CDR3 is made up of 12 amino acids. Trimming pared 3 bases from V and 7 bases from J, leaving 9 bases between. The CDR3 region is CASSPGRIEAFF. The CDR3 nucleotides are TGTGCCAGCTCACCTGGACGGATTGAAGCTTTCTTT.

This clone was detected a few times. V and J are TRBV30 and TRBJ2-5; 9 positions match TRBD1. V lost 4 bases, J lost 1 base, and 4 bases stayed unmatched. CDR1 and CDR2 from the germline V gene are GTSNPN and SVGIG (reference sequence). This CDR3 region has 14 residues. The CDR3 DNA reads TGTGCCTGGAACAGGGGGCAGGGCCAAGAGACCCAGTACTTC. Amino acids: CAWNRGQGQETQYF.

The chain combines TRBV2 with TRBJ1-1; the match to TRBD1 covers 7 bases. The CDR3 sequence is 13 residues long. CDR1 and CDR2 (germline): SNHLY, FYNNEI. After removal of 9 bases from V and 2 bases from J, the junction contained 6 bases not matched to a gene. The CDR3 DNA reads TGTGCCAGACGAGGGGGCAGAAACACTGAAGCTTTCTTT. It codes for CARRGGRNTEAFF.

The J gene is TRBJ2-5, the V gene TRBV5-1; D might be TRBD2 (5 bases). Deletions cut 2 bases from V and 4 bases from J, with 18 bases between. The CDR3 loop spans 16 amino acids. CDR1 and CDR2 (germline): SGHRS, YFSETQ. The CDR3: CASSLGLISSGETQYF. The CDR3, as DNA: TGCGCCAGCAGCTTAGGACTGATATCTTCGGGAGAGACCCAGTACTTC.

To note about this clone: Other DNA sequences in the same sample also yield this CDR3. This sequence joins TRBV18 and TRBJ1-1, with 9 bases aligning to TRBD1. The CDR3 has 14 amino acids. Trimming took 3 bases from V and 5 from J; bases not matched to a gene: 4. The germline CDR1 and CDR2 sequences are KGHSH and LQKENI. CDR3: CASSPRTGVTEAFF. CDR3 coding DNA: TGTGCCAGCTCACCGAGGACAGGGGTAACTGAAGCTTTCTTT.

V gene TRBV18 combines with J gene TRBJ1-4; D is unclear. CDR1 and CDR2 from the germline V gene are KGHSH and LQKENI. The CDR3 spans 14 residues. Between the trimmed V and J ends, which lost 3 bases and 5 bases, there was a span of 10 bases. CDR3 DNA sequence: TGTGCCAGCTCACCGTTCCGGGCCAATGAAAAACTGTTTTTT. Encoded protein: CASSPFRANEKLFF.

The rearrangement links TRBV6-6 to TRBJ2-1, with 8 bases matching TRBD2. Germline CDR1 reads MNHNY; CDR2 reads SVGAGI (reference sequence). The CDR3 runs to 14 residues. V shed 6 bases, J shed 6 bases, and the junction held 7 bases outside the gene matches. The CDR3, as DNA: TGTGCCAGCAGATCTCGGGGGGGCCCCAATGAGCAGTTCTTC. The encoded protein is CASRSRGGPNEQFF.

V is TRBV19 and J is TRBJ1-1, with 7 bases aligning to TRBD1. Germline V CDR1 and CDR2: LNHDA, SQIVND (reference sequence). This CDR3 region has 13 residues. With V trimmed by 11 bases and J by 2 bases, 8 bases remained unmatched. DNA for the CDR3: TGTGCCTGCAACGGACAGGACAACACTGAAGCTTTCTTT. Protein product: CACNGQDNTEAFF.

The chain uses TRBV5-5 and TRBJ1-3, with D unclear. This CDR3 has 14 residues. V gave up 0 bases and J gave up 7 bases, with 11 bases separating them. Germline V lookup: CDR1 SGHKS, CDR2 YYEKEE (reference sequence). CDR3 sequence reads: CASSLGDQFNTIYF. In nucleotides, the CDR3 is TGTGCCAGCAGCTTGGGTGATCAGTTCAACACCATATATTTT.

V usage is TRBV7-2 and J usage is TRBJ1-1; perhaps TRBD1 as D (5 bases). The CDR3 is made up of 15 amino acids. Trimming took off 4 bases at V and 0 bases at J, with 12 bases between the two ends. Germline V gene lookup returns CDR1 SGHTA and CDR2 FQGNSA. CDR3 nucleotides: TGTGCCAGCAGCTGGGGGGTGGGAATGAACACTGAAGCTTTCTTT. It yields the protein CASSWGVGMNTEAFF. The whole variable domain, remainder taken from reference TRBV7-2 and TRBJ1-1, is GAGVSQSPSNKVTEKGKDVELRCDPISGHTALYWYRQSLGQGLEFLIYFQGNSAPDKSGLPSDRFSAERTGGSVSTLTIQRTQQEDSAVYLCASSWGVGMNTEAFFGQGTRLTVV.

The J gene is TRBJ1-1, the V gene TRBV20-1; D unclear. The CDR3 runs to 11 residues. V was clipped by 6 bases and J by 5 bases, with 10 bases between them. Looked up from germline, CDR1 is DFQATT and CDR2 is SNEGSKA (reference sequence). CDR3 residues: CSAPRVTEAFF. The CDR3 DNA sequence: TGCAGTGCCCCAAGGGTGACTGAAGCTTTCTTT.

This clone was recorded many times. The chain has TRBV5-1 and TRBJ1-6; D perhaps matches TRBD1 (6 bases). Germline values: CDR1 SGHRS, CDR2 YFSETQ. V lost 1 base and J lost 9, with 14 bases in between. This CDR3 is built from 15 residues. The CDR3 here is CASSLLGAQGSPLHF. CDR3 bases: TGCGCCAGCAGCTTGCTGGGGGCGCAAGGTTCACCCCTCCACTTT.